The 3 T cell receptor beta chains reported below all come from one sample, sequenced in a study of shared clonotypes between healthy human individuals. The protocol was immunoSEQ multiplex PCR, while the TCRdb copy is restricted to in-frame clones and leaves out a portion. In the table there are approximately 640,000 clones, approximately 79% of which are singletons. Sequencing used memory CD4+ T cells sorted from blood. Subset given: CD45RA-negative fraction. These TCRs come from a woman in her twenties or thirties in good health.

The sample holds one count of this clone. The gene calls are TRBV30 and TRBJ1-4; D is uncertain. This CDR3 comprises 13 residues. Per the germline V gene, CDR1 is GTSNPN and CDR2 is SVGIG (reference sequence). V was cut by 0 bases and J by 6 bases, with 8 bases left in between. CDR3: CAWSVQADEKLFF. The CDR3 coding sequence is TGTGCCTGGAGTGTCCAGGCGGATGAAAAACTGTTTTTT.

V and J are TRBV9 and TRBJ2-7, with TRBD1 as a possible D gene (6 bases). There are 14 residues in the CDR3. The germline V gene has CDR1 SGDLS and CDR2 YYNGEE. The V and J ends lost 0 bases and 5 bases respectively, with 12 bases between them. The CDR3 spells CASSVGQVGHEQYF. The CDR3 DNA reads TGTGCCAGCAGCGTAGGACAGGTAGGCCACGAGCAGTACTTC.

The chain combines TRBV2 with TRBJ2-6; TRBD2 agrees at 7 bases. Losses at the gene ends were 4 bases for V and 2 bases for J; bases not matched to a gene: 5. Germline values: CDR1 SNHLY, CDR2 FYNNEI. The CDR3 loop spans 16 amino acids. CDR3 in amino acids: CASSGFREAGANVLTF. The CDR3 DNA sequence: TGTGCCAGCAGTGGCTTTCGGGAGGCTGGGGCCAACGTCCTGACTTTC.